Listed here are 30 T cell receptor beta chains from one sample, sequenced in a study of cytomegalovirus exposure and HLA in healthy donors. The PCR made use of 60 Vbeta and 13 Jbeta primers. Libraries were prepared by immunoSEQ multiplex PCR; TCRdb keeps only in-frame clonotypes and omits some of them. In the table there are about 240,000 clones, over 70% of which are singletons. The source material was PBMCs. The receptors here all came from a woman between 55 and 75 years old in good health and CMV-seropositive.

The chain uses TRBV5-8 and TRBJ2-3; D might be TRBD1 (5 bases). Deletions cut 3 bases from V and 0 bases from J, with 14 bases between. CDR1 is SGHTS and CDR2 is YDEGEE in the germline V gene. There are 16 residues in the CDR3. The CDR3 DNA is TGTGCCAGCAGCTCCGGACATACTGCTAGCACAGATACGCAGTATTTT. It yields the protein CASSSGHTASTDTQYF.

The rearrangement uses TRBV27 and TRBJ1-5, with TRBD1 matching 9 bases. V dropped 3 bases and J dropped 9; count of bases not matched to a gene: 6. CDR1 and CDR2 (germline): MNHEY, SMNVEV (reference sequence). CDR3 length equals 14 residues. CDR3 protein: CASSFSDRGRPQHF. The DNA for the CDR3 is TGTGCCAGCAGTTTTTCCGACAGGGGGAGGCCCCAGCATTTT.

The chain combines TRBV18 with TRBJ1-3; no clear D. CDR3 length: 18 residues. The germline V and J ends were trimmed by 0 bases and 0 bases, with 15 bases remaining between them. Germline CDR1 is KGHSH and CDR2 is LQKENI. The CDR3 here is CASSPPSAMTLSGNTIYF. CDR3 in DNA: TGTGCCAGCTCACCACCGAGTGCCATGACTCTCTCTGGAAACACCATATATTTT. The variable domain in full, completed from reference TRBV18 and TRBJ1-3, reads NAGVMQNPRHLVRRRGQEARLRCSPMKGHSHVYWYRQLPEEGLKFMVYLQKENIIDESGMPKERFSAEFPKEGPSILRIQQVVRGDSAAYFCASSPPSAMTLSGNTIYFGEGSWLTVV.

About this clone itself: Other nucleotide sequences from this sample produce the same CDR3. The J gene is TRBJ2-5, the V gene TRBV5-1; tentative D call: TRBD1 (5 bases). The CDR3 has 13 residues. Germline values: CDR1 SGHRS, CDR2 YFSETQ. V was trimmed by 1 base and J by 5 bases, leaving 9 bases between them. The CDR3 bases are TGCGCCAGCAGCTTGAGGGGTGGGGAGACCCAGTACTTC. It yields the protein CASSLRGGETQYF.

This clone has just one count. The chain has TRBV28 and TRBJ2-2; 7 nucleotides line up with TRBD1. V lost 6 bases and J lost 2; bases outside the gene matches: 6. The CDR3 is 15 residues long. Per the germline V gene, CDR1 is MDHEN and CDR2 is SYDVKM. The CDR3 region has the DNA TGTGCCAGCAGCACAGGGGACCGCAACACCGGGGAGCTGTTTTTT. This gives the protein CASSTGDRNTGELFF.

The genes are TRBV6-5 and TRBJ2-5, with a tentative D call TRBD2 (7 bases). The V end lost 6 bases, the J end lost 5 bases, and 16 bases lay between the germline ends. The CDR3 spans 14 residues. From germline, CDR1 is MNHEY and CDR2 SVGAGI. CDR3 in DNA: TGTGCCAGCAGCCTACGGGGGCGGGGGGAGACCCAGTACTTC. Its translation is CASSLRGRGETQYF.

The rearrangement links TRBV7-2 to TRBJ2-2; D remains ambiguous. The V gene lost 1 base and the J gene lost 4 bases, with 7 bases spanning the gap. The germline gives CDR1 SGHTA, CDR2 FQGNSA. The CDR3 is made up of 14 amino acids. The CDR3 spells CASSLDPITGELFF. In nucleotides, the CDR3 is TGTGCCAGCAGCTTAGATCCCATCACCGGGGAGCTGTTTTTT.

V is TRBV5-1 and J is TRBJ1-3; D is unresolved. Germline V gene data show CDR1 as SGHRS and CDR2 as YFSETQ. This CDR3 spans 13 amino acids. V lost 5 bases and J lost 0, with 6 bases in between. The CDR3 sequence: CASSGHSGNTIYF. In DNA, the CDR3 is TGCGCCAGCAGTGGGCACTCTGGAAACACCATATATTTT.

The rearrangement links TRBV28 to TRBJ2-7; no clear D gene. This CDR3 has 12 residues. From germline, CDR1 is MDHEN and CDR2 SYDVKM. V shed 3 bases and J shed 9 bases, with 12 bases lying between them. The CDR3 loop reads CASSFSKRAQYF. The CDR3 coding sequence is TGTGCCAGCAGTTTCTCCAAGCGTGCGCAGTACTTC.

The V and J genes are TRBV9 and TRBJ2-5, with D possibly being TRBD1 (6 bases). The CDR3 spans 15 residues. The germline CDR1 and CDR2 sequences are SGDLS and YYNGEE. Between the trimmed V and J ends, which lost 3 bases and 4 bases, there was a span of 16 bases. CDR3 sequence reads: CASSGTPIGGETQYF. CDR3 DNA: TGTGCCAGCAGCGGAACCCCGATAGGGGGAGAGACCCAGTACTTC.

This clone came up once. V gene TRBV30 combines with J gene TRBJ2-7; 8 bases are shared with TRBD1. The CDR3 length is 15 residues. The V segment lost 3 bases and the J segment 2 bases; nucleotides outside the gene matches: 9. Germline V gene data show CDR1 as GTSNPN and CDR2 as SVGIG (reference sequence). The CDR3 spells CAWRRGTGGTYEQYF. The CDR3 DNA reads TGTGCCTGGAGGCGGGGAACAGGGGGAACCTACGAGCAGTACTTC.

This clone was seen just once. The chain couples TRBV25-1 to TRBJ2-3; tentatively, D is TRBD2 (5 bases). The V end was cut by 4 bases, the J end by 6 bases, with 11 bases between. This CDR3 is 13 amino acids long. From germline, CDR1 is MGHDK and CDR2 SYGVNS. The CDR3: CASSATTGDTQYF. The CDR3 nucleotides are TGTGCCAGCAGTGCGACAACGGGGGATACGCAGTATTTT. The whole variable domain, filled in from reference TRBV25-1 and TRBJ2-3, reads EADIYQTPRYLVIGTGKKITLECSQTMGHDKMYWYQQDPGMELHLIHYSYGVNSTEKGDLSSESTVSRIRTEHFPLTLESARPSHTSQYLCASSATTGDTQYFGPGTRLTVL.

The rearrangement uses TRBV6-4 and TRBJ2-1; 13 nucleotides align to TRBD2. The CDR3 has 18 residues. CDR1 is MRHNA, CDR2 SNTAGT, per germline. V gave up 6 bases and J gave up 5 bases; unmatched junction bases: 13. CDR3 coding DNA: TGTGCCAGCAGCTTAGGACTAGCGGGGGCTACAGCCCACAATGAGCAGTTCTTC. The encoded protein is CASSLGLAGATAHNEQFF.

There are many counts of this clone. This rearrangement joins TRBV7-2 to TRBJ2-7, with D possibly matching TRBD2 (5 bases). Per germline, CDR1 SGHTA and CDR2 FQGNSA. Trimming stripped 1 base from V and 9 bases from J, with 10 bases between. The CDR3 is 12 amino acids. The CDR3 DNA sequence: TGTGCCAGCAGCTTAGGGGCCCGGGGGCAGTACTTC. As protein: CASSLGARGQYF.

This sequence joins TRBV10-3 and TRBJ2-5, with D perhaps matching TRBD2 (5 bases). V lost 10 bases and J lost 2, with 14 bases in between. Germline V lookup: CDR1 ENHRY, CDR2 SYGVKD. The CDR3 is 13 residues long. The CDR3 coding sequence is TGTGCCACCGTCCCCACTAGACAAGAGACCCAGTACTTC. Amino acid sequence: CATVPTRQETQYF.

The genes are TRBV18 and TRBJ1-1; D is perhaps TRBD1 (6 bases). CDR1 and CDR2 (germline): KGHSH, LQKENI. Trimming left V 0 bases short and J 2 bases short, with 7 bases between. The CDR3 is made up of 14 amino acids. Written as DNA, the CDR3 is TGTGCCAGCTCACCACCGGGGGCTAACACTGAAGCTTTCTTT. This encodes CASSPPGANTEAFF.

V gene TRBV10-1 combines with J gene TRBJ2-1; D remains ambiguous. Germline lookup yields CDR1 WNHNN and CDR2 SYGVQD (reference sequence). The V gene lost 6 bases and the J gene lost 9 bases, with 15 bases spanning the gap. The CDR3 is 13 amino acids. The CDR3 sequence: CASSFRERAEQFF. CDR3 sequence (DNA): TGCGCCAGCAGCTTTAGAGAGCGTGCTGAGCAGTTCTTC.

The chain carries TRBV28 and TRBJ1-2, with 8 bases lining up with TRBD1. CDR1 and CDR2 (germline): MDHEN, SYDVKM. The CDR3 covers 15 residues. V shed 4 bases and J 4 bases; nucleotides not matched to a gene: 8. CDR3 sequence: CASSSRTGSSYGYTF. The CDR3 nucleotides read TGTGCCAGCAGTTCCCGGACAGGGAGCAGCTATGGCTACACCTTC.

This clone was counted a few times. The chain recombines TRBV2 with TRBJ2-4; 7 bases line up with TRBD1. The V gene's germline CDR1 is SNHLY and CDR2 FYNNEI. J gave up 9 bases and V 3 bases, and 8 bases lay outside the gene matches. The CDR3 totals 14 residues. CDR3: CASSDMGRGTIQYF. Written as DNA, the CDR3 is TGTGCCAGCAGTGACATGGGCAGGGGGACCATTCAGTACTTC.

V gene TRBV2 combines with J gene TRBJ1-5; possible D gene TRBD1, 5 bases. V was trimmed by 2 bases and J by 4 bases, leaving 12 bases between them. CDR3 length: 15 amino acids. Germline values: CDR1 SNHLY, CDR2 FYNNEI. The CDR3 DNA reads TGTGCCAGCAGTGAAAGGACATTTGGGAATCAGCCCCAGCATTTT. It codes for CASSERTFGNQPQHF.

This chain links TRBV13 with TRBJ2-2; 8 nucleotides line up with TRBD1. The CDR3 has 20 residues. Germline V gene lookup returns CDR1 PRHDT and CDR2 FYEKMQ (reference sequence). J lost 2 bases, V lost 1 base, and 15 bases had no gene match. The CDR3 nucleotides are TGTGCCAGCAGCTTAGACTATCGATGGCAGGGGGCCGCAAACACCGGGGAGCTGTTTTTT. Translating gives CASSLDYRWQGAANTGELFF.

This clone was detected a few times. This chain links TRBV6-5 with TRBJ2-7; 7 nucleotides match TRBD1. The CDR3 covers 15 residues. The V and J ends lost 0 bases and 3 bases, in that order; junction bases with no gene match: 5. From germline, CDR1 is MNHEY and CDR2 SVGAGI. CDR3: CASSYSRQGGYEQYF. CDR3 nucleotide sequence: TGTGCCAGCAGTTACTCGAGACAGGGTGGCTACGAGCAGTACTTC.

This clone was seen a handful of times. The rearrangement links TRBV6-6 to TRBJ1-5, with D perhaps matching TRBD1 (6 bases). V gave up 6 bases and J gave up 0 bases, with 15 bases separating them. This CDR3 is built from 16 residues. CDR1 MNHNY and CDR2 SVGAGI come from the germline V gene (reference sequence). The CDR3 spells CASSVGAAYSNQPQHF. The CDR3 coding sequence is TGTGCCAGCAGCGTGGGGGCCGCCTATAGCAATCAGCCCCAGCATTTT.

This chain joins TRBV4-1 and TRBJ2-2; the D is unclear. V was clipped by 1 base and J by 6 bases, with 15 bases between them. Germline V gene lookup returns CDR1 MGHRA and CDR2 YSYEKL. The CDR3 totals 16 residues. The CDR3, as DNA: TGCGCCAGCAGCCAAGTCCTCAACTTTCCCCCCGGGGAGCTGTTTTTT. Its translation is CASSQVLNFPPGELFF.

This clone was found a few times. This rearrangement joins TRBV15 to TRBJ1-5, with D perhaps matching TRBD1 (5 bases). Trimming shortened V by 6 bases and J by 2 bases, and 14 bases separated the two germline ends. The CDR3 consists of 15 residues. Germline V lookup: CDR1 LNHNV, CDR2 YYDKDF (reference sequence). The CDR3 DNA reads TGTGCCACCAGTCCGGGGGAGATAGGCAATCAGCCCCAGCATTTT. It encodes CATSPGEIGNQPQHF.

The chain is built from TRBV7-2 and TRBJ1-1; 7 positions agree with TRBD1. Trimming at V came to 3 bases and at J to 1 base, leaving 5 bases not matched to a gene. Per germline, CDR1 SGHTA and CDR2 FQGNSA. The CDR3 length is 15 residues. Here the CDR3 reads CASSLTGNSNTEAFF. The CDR3, as DNA: TGTGCCAGCAGCTTGACAGGGAATTCGAACACTGAAGCTTTCTTT.

The CDR3 here is CASSGPAGGEQYF. CDR3 nucleotides: TGCGCCAGCAGCGGCCCGGCCGGGGGCGAGCAGTACTTC. The chain links TRBV5-1 to TRBJ2-7; maybe TRBD2 (6 bases). The germline gives CDR1 SGHRS, CDR2 YFSETQ. The ends were cut back, 4 bases at V and 6 bases at J, with 14 bases in the middle. This CDR3 has 13 residues.

The chain employs TRBV2 and TRBJ2-3, with D possibly TRBD1 on 5 matching bases. V lost 9 bases, J lost 6 bases, and 10 bases lay in between. Germline V gene lookup returns CDR1 SNHLY and CDR2 FYNNEI. The CDR3 has 11 residues. The CDR3 loop reads CASLQGDTQYF. The CDR3 nucleotides read TGTGCCAGTCTCCAGGGTGATACGCAGTATTTT.

In its sample, this clone was seen a few times. V gene TRBV25-1 combines with J gene TRBJ1-2; D is possibly TRBD1 (6 bases). The CDR3 has 15 amino acids. From germline, CDR1 is MGHDK and CDR2 SYGVNS. V lost 4 bases, J lost 2 bases, and 14 bases lay in between. The CDR3 DNA reads TGTGCCAGCAGTGCCCTCCCAGGGGAGAACTATGGCTACACCTTC. The encoded protein is CASSALPGENYGYTF.

This chain joins TRBV19 and TRBJ2-6; no firm D call. CDR3 length equals 14 residues. V was shortened by 9 bases and J by 5 bases, with 14 bases between the two germline ends. Germline values: CDR1 LNHDA, CDR2 SQIVND (reference sequence). CDR3 loop: CASHATLRANVLTF. The CDR3 region has the DNA TGTGCCAGCCACGCCACGCTAAGGGCCAACGTCCTGACTTTC.